Listed below are T cell receptor beta chains from one sample, sequenced in a study of T cells after posttransplantation cyclophosphamide. Profiled with immunoSEQ multiplex PCR; TCRdb holds only in-frame clones, not every one. The sample shows tens of thousands of clones, none of them appearing just once. The sequenced sample was PBMCs. These receptors came from a woman in her forties or fifties in good health and a related stem cell transplant donor. CDR3s leave out the opening cysteine and the closing phenylalanine or tryptophan. The order of the fields is J gene, V gene, clone size, CDR3 protein. Expanded clones are given a class, and other clones once, few, many or no size at all.

TRBJ2-7	TRBV30	NA	AWSTGTGRYEQY
TRBJ2-3	TRBV27	many	ASSQSSGSTDTQY
TRBJ2-1	TRBV12-3/TRBV12-4	many	ATRLAGGLSSYNEQF
TRBJ1-5	TRBV28	NA	ASTTGHRNQPQH
TRBJ2-1	TRBV19	many	ASSSPGLYNEQF
TRBJ2-5	TRBV7-2	NA	ASSLPTGGRETQY
TRBJ1-4	TRBV5-6	many	ASSQRAGSEKLF
TRBJ2-2	TRBV6-6	NA	ASSLLLTGELF
TRBJ1-1	TRBV11-2	many	ASSFNPQGEAF
TRBJ1-1	TRBV28	many	ASSTSRVRNTEAF
TRBJ2-2	TRBV4-1	many	ASSPLYQGYTGELF
TRBJ1-1	TRBV5-4	many	ASSGGSEAF
TRBJ2-5	TRBV19	many	ASSFRARETQY
TRBJ1-5	TRBV28	many	ASSLVQGMDNQPQH
TRBJ2-2	TRBV12-3/TRBV12-4	NA	ASRQDWGTGELF
TRBJ2-2	TRBV2	many	ASTRTPIGELF
TRBJ2-1	TRBV6-4	many	ASSPLGSYNEQF
TRBJ1-2	TRBV29-1	few	SVEGGGFGYT
TRBJ1-4	TRBV6-6	many	ASSKGQAEKLF
TRBJ2-1	TRBV11-3	many	ASGGLGNEQF